The source of this TCR beta chain is a study of T-cell reconstitution after alpha-beta-depleted transplantation in children. Unique molecular identifiers were incorporated when the TCRbeta library was constructed. Each CDR3 protein gets one entry after TCRdb re-called the PCR reads with MiXCR. Here the sample spans about 540,000 distinct CDR3 sequences, approximately 20% being singletons. A few counts support this clonotype. This CDR3 is 12 amino acids long. CDR1 is SQVTM and CDR2 is ANQGSEA in the germline V gene. The germline V and J ends were trimmed by 7 bases and 10 bases, with 19 bases remaining between them.

The receptor's source is a human donor who donated a stem cell graft to a child with acute lymphoblastic leukemia. The chain uses TRBV29-1 and TRBJ1-1; D not certain. Sequencing was performed on PBMCs from the stem cell graft donor, taken from the stem cell graft. In nucleotides, the CDR3 is TGCAGCGCCGAATGGGGAAGAAATGGAGCTTTCTTT. Its translation is CSAEWGRNGAFF.